Listed below are T cell receptor beta chains from one sample, sequenced in a study of CD8+CD57+ T cells in acquired aplastic anemia. TCRdb passed the reads through MiXCR, listing each CDR3 protein once. The data contain some 120,000 distinct CDR3 sequences, 55% to 60% of them singletons. Sequencing was carried out using sorted CD4+, CD8+, or CD8+CD57+ T cells (not recorded which) from PBMCs. The source of these receptors is a human donor with aplastic anemia. Both conserved end residues are part of each CDR3. Fields, in order: clone size, V gene, J gene, D gene, CDR3 protein, CDR3 DNA. The D gene is left open where the match is weak. Clone size appears in some rows only: once, few, many, or a class for an expanded clone.

clone_size: NA
v_call: TRBV2
j_call: TRBJ1-1
d_call: NA
cdr3_aa: CASSVLGSEAFF
cdr3_nt: TGTGCCAGCAGTGTTCTGGGGAGTGAAGCTTTCTTT

clone_size: NA
v_call: TRBV20-1
j_call: TRBJ2-3
d_call: TRBD2
cdr3_aa: CSAPLAGVGDTQYF
cdr3_nt: TGCAGTGCGCCACTAGCGGGAGTAGGGGATACGCAGTATTTT

clone_size: NA
v_call: TRBV5-1
j_call: TRBJ2-7
d_call: NA
cdr3_aa: CASSLERVTYEQYF
cdr3_nt: TGCGCCAGCAGCTTGGAAAGGGTTACCTACGAGCAGTACTTC

clone_size: many
v_call: TRBV12-3/TRBV12-4
j_call: TRBJ1-1
d_call: NA
cdr3_aa: CASSSGPNTEAFF
cdr3_nt: TGTGCCAGCAGTTCGGGTCCCAACACTGAAGCTTTCTTT

clone_size: NA
v_call: TRBV20-1
j_call: TRBJ2-7
d_call: NA
cdr3_aa: CSARDGSIGEQYF
cdr3_nt: TGCAGTGCTAGAGACGGGAGCATAGGCGAGCAGTACTTC

clone_size: few
v_call: TRBV24-1
j_call: TRBJ2-1
d_call: NA
cdr3_aa: CATSDLDGHREQFF
cdr3_nt: TGTGCCACCAGTGATTTGGACGGCCATAGGGAGCAGTTCTTC

clone_size: NA
v_call: TRBV2
j_call: TRBJ1-4
d_call: NA
cdr3_aa: CASSLSRGPNEKLFF
cdr3_nt: TGTGCCAGCAGTTTGTCCAGGGGCCCCAATGAAAAACTGTTTTTT

clone_size: NA
v_call: TRBV5-6
j_call: TRBJ2-4
d_call: TRBD2
cdr3_aa: CASSLATSGGVTKNIQYF
cdr3_nt: TGTGCCAGCAGCTTGGCAACTAGCGGGGGGGTGACCAAAAACATTCAGTACTTC

clone_size: NA
v_call: TRBV9
j_call: TRBJ2-1
d_call: TRBD2
cdr3_aa: CASSVGGLAPGNEQFF
cdr3_nt: TGTGCCAGCAGCGTGGGGGGACTAGCTCCGGGCAATGAGCAGTTCTTC

clone_size: NA
v_call: TRBV11-2
j_call: TRBJ1-2
d_call: NA
cdr3_aa: CASSLDRAYGYTF
cdr3_nt: TGTGCCAGCAGCTTAGACAGGGCGTATGGCTACACCTTC

clone_size: NA
v_call: TRBV11-2
j_call: TRBJ2-3
d_call: NA
cdr3_aa: CASTRQATSTDTQYF
cdr3_nt: TGTGCCAGCACCCGACAGGCGACTAGCACAGATACGCAGTATTTT

clone_size: few
v_call: TRBV15
j_call: TRBJ2-7
d_call: NA
cdr3_aa: CATSSRGYEQYF
cdr3_nt: TGTGCCACCAGCAGCAGGGGCTACGAGCAGTACTTC

clone_size: many
v_call: TRBV19
j_call: TRBJ1-1
d_call: NA
cdr3_aa: CASSIAGGPLNTEAFF
cdr3_nt: TGTGCCAGTAGTATAGCCGGGGGACCTTTGAACACTGAAGCTTTCTTT

clone_size: few
v_call: TRBV20-1
j_call: TRBJ2-3
d_call: TRBD1
cdr3_aa: CSARTGALGTDTQYF
cdr3_nt: TGCAGTGCCCGCACAGGGGCCTTAGGGACAGATACGCAGTATTTT

clone_size: NA
v_call: TRBV12-3/TRBV12-4
j_call: TRBJ2-5
d_call: TRBD1
cdr3_aa: CATGDRDRGGTQYF
cdr3_nt: TGTGCCACGGGCGACCGGGACAGGGGTGGGACCCAGTACTTC

clone_size: many
v_call: TRBV7-8
j_call: TRBJ2-5
d_call: NA
cdr3_aa: CASSPSREETQYF
cdr3_nt: TGTGCCAGCAGCCCCAGCAGGGAAGAGACCCAGTACTTC

clone_size: NA
v_call: TRBV20-1
j_call: TRBJ2-3
d_call: TRBD2
cdr3_aa: CSATGLAAVQDTQYF
cdr3_nt: TGCAGTGCAACGGGACTAGCGGCCGTTCAAGATACGCAGTATTTT

clone_size: NA
v_call: TRBV10-3
j_call: TRBJ1-1
d_call: NA
cdr3_aa: CATQRNQNTEAFF
cdr3_nt: TGTGCCACCCAACGGAACCAGAACACTGAAGCTTTCTTT

clone_size: NA
v_call: TRBV29-1
j_call: TRBJ2-7
d_call: TRBD2
cdr3_aa: CSARTSGGAYEQYF
cdr3_nt: TGCAGCGCACGGACTAGCGGGGGGGCCTACGAGCAGTACTTC

clone_size: NA
v_call: TRBV5-1
j_call: TRBJ2-7
d_call: TRBD2
cdr3_aa: CASSPIAGGSEQYF
cdr3_nt: TGCGCCAGCAGCCCCATAGCGGGAGGCAGCGAGCAGTACTTC

clone_size: few
v_call: TRBV19
j_call: TRBJ2-3
d_call: NA
cdr3_aa: CASSGRTGRGDTQYF
cdr3_nt: TGTGCCAGTAGTGGGAGGACAGGGAGGGGAGATACGCAGTATTTT

clone_size: NA
v_call: TRBV7-2
j_call: TRBJ2-7
d_call: NA
cdr3_aa: CASSLGGDGEQYF
cdr3_nt: TGTGCCAGCAGCCTAGGAGGGGACGGCGAGCAGTACTTC

clone_size: few
v_call: TRBV7-9
j_call: TRBJ2-7
d_call: NA
cdr3_aa: CASSYTGGEQYF
cdr3_nt: TGTGCCAGCAGCTACACCGGCGGCGAGCAGTACTTC

clone_size: NA
v_call: TRBV2
j_call: TRBJ1-1
d_call: NA
cdr3_aa: CASEQGRGWTTEAFF
cdr3_nt: TGTGCCAGCGAACAGGGTAGAGGATGGACTACTGAAGCTTTCTTT

clone_size: many
v_call: TRBV12-3/TRBV12-4
j_call: TRBJ2-1
d_call: NA
cdr3_aa: CASSSGAGNEQFF
cdr3_nt: TGTGCCAGCTCGTCAGGGGCTGGGAATGAGCAGTTCTTC

clone_size: NA
v_call: TRBV19
j_call: TRBJ2-7
d_call: TRBD1
cdr3_aa: CASSGTDRGEQYF
cdr3_nt: TGTGCCAGTAGTGGGACTGACAGGGGCGAGCAGTACTTC

clone_size: NA
v_call: TRBV19
j_call: TRBJ1-3
d_call: NA
cdr3_aa: CASEKGRASGNTIYF
cdr3_nt: TGTGCCAGTGAGAAGGGACGGGCCTCTGGAAACACCATATATTTT

clone_size: NA
v_call: TRBV20-1
j_call: TRBJ2-1
d_call: NA
cdr3_aa: CSALTPPRGDQFF
cdr3_nt: TGCAGTGCCCTAACTCCTCCGAGGGGGGACCAGTTCTTC

clone_size: NA
v_call: TRBV24-1
j_call: TRBJ2-7
d_call: NA
cdr3_aa: CATGGIEGDEQYF
cdr3_nt: TGTGCCACCGGCGGTATAGAGGGGGACGAGCAGTACTTC

clone_size: many
v_call: TRBV6-1
j_call: TRBJ1-2
d_call: NA
cdr3_aa: CASSEGPGSYGYTF
cdr3_nt: TGTGCCAGCAGTGAAGGCCCAGGGAGCTATGGCTACACCTTC

clone_size: NA
v_call: TRBV7-3
j_call: TRBJ1-1
d_call: NA
cdr3_aa: CASSLNMGTEAFF
cdr3_nt: TGTGCCAGCAGCTTAAACATGGGCACTGAAGCTTTCTTT

clone_size: NA
v_call: TRBV15
j_call: TRBJ2-7
d_call: NA
cdr3_aa: CATSRVDAGYEQYF
cdr3_nt: TGTGCCACCAGCAGAGTTGACGCAGGATACGAGCAGTACTTC

clone_size: NA
v_call: TRBV11-1
j_call: TRBJ2-3
d_call: TRBD1
cdr3_aa: CASQGLTGGADTQYF
cdr3_nt: TGTGCCAGCCAGGGGCTAACAGGGGGCGCGGATACGCAGTATTTT

clone_size: NA
v_call: TRBV7-9
j_call: TRBJ2-7
d_call: NA
cdr3_aa: CASSFVDSYEQYF
cdr3_nt: TGTGCTAGCAGCTTCGTGGACAGCTACGAGCAGTACTTC

clone_size: NA
v_call: TRBV2
j_call: TRBJ1-2
d_call: TRBD1
cdr3_aa: CASFRQGPNTF
cdr3_nt: TGTGCCAGCTTTAGACAGGGCCCAAACACCTTC

clone_size: NA
v_call: TRBV3-1
j_call: TRBJ2-3
d_call: NA
cdr3_aa: CASSQDEAGTFTDTQYF
cdr3_nt: TGTGCCAGCAGCCAAGATGAGGCGGGGACCTTCACAGATACGCAGTATTTT

clone_size: NA
v_call: TRBV24-1
j_call: TRBJ2-3
d_call: TRBD1
cdr3_aa: CATSEQGAGDTQYF
cdr3_nt: TGTGCCACCAGTGAACAGGGGGCAGGAGATACGCAGTATTTT

clone_size: once
v_call: TRBV7-9
j_call: TRBJ2-5
d_call: TRBD2
cdr3_aa: CASTGGKTQYF
cdr3_nt: TGTGCCAGCACGGGAGGGAAGACCCAGTACTTC

clone_size: few
v_call: TRBV10-3
j_call: TRBJ1-1
d_call: NA
cdr3_aa: CAISAVNTEAFF
cdr3_nt: TGTGCCATCAGTGCGGTGAACACTGAAGCTTTCTTT

clone_size: many
v_call: TRBV30
j_call: TRBJ1-1
d_call: NA
cdr3_aa: CGMDTEAFF
cdr3_nt: TGCGGGATGGACACTGAAGCTTTCTTT

clone_size: NA
v_call: TRBV12-3/TRBV12-4
j_call: TRBJ2-1
d_call: TRBD1
cdr3_aa: CASNTQGWSYNEQFF
cdr3_nt: TGTGCCAGCAACACACAGGGGTGGTCCTACAATGAGCAGTTCTTC

clone_size: many
v_call: TRBV5-4
j_call: TRBJ2-3
d_call: TRBD1
cdr3_aa: CASSFRGPDTQYF
cdr3_nt: TGTGCCAGCAGCTTCAGGGGGCCAGATACGCAGTATTTT

clone_size: NA
v_call: TRBV11-3
j_call: TRBJ2-5
d_call: NA
cdr3_aa: CASSLRIETQYF
cdr3_nt: TGTGCCAGCAGCCTCAGAATCGAGACCCAGTACTTC

clone_size: once
v_call: TRBV11-1
j_call: TRBJ2-1
d_call: NA
cdr3_aa: CASSSTRDFYNEQFF
cdr3_nt: TGTGCCAGCAGCTCCACCCGGGACTTCTACAATGAGCAGTTCTTC

clone_size: NA
v_call: TRBV7-8
j_call: TRBJ2-7
d_call: NA
cdr3_aa: CASSSNPIKGHEQYF
cdr3_nt: TGTGCCAGCAGCTCCAACCCTATTAAGGGCCACGAGCAGTACTTC

clone_size: NA
v_call: TRBV27
j_call: TRBJ2-5
d_call: NA
cdr3_aa: CASSKPKGTQYF
cdr3_nt: TGTGCCAGCAGCAAACCGAAAGGGACCCAGTACTTC

clone_size: NA
v_call: TRBV9
j_call: TRBJ2-7
d_call: NA
cdr3_aa: CASSPEGWREQYF
cdr3_nt: TGTGCCAGCAGCCCCGAGGGATGGCGCGAGCAGTACTTC

clone_size: NA
v_call: TRBV7-8
j_call: TRBJ2-5
d_call: NA
cdr3_aa: CASSLAGRSKWETQYF
cdr3_nt: TGTGCCAGCAGCTTAGCCGGCAGGTCGAAGTGGGAGACCCAGTACTTC

clone_size: NA
v_call: TRBV2
j_call: TRBJ1-2
d_call: NA
cdr3_aa: CASRLTHGYTF
cdr3_nt: TGTGCCAGCAGACTCACCCATGGCTACACCTTC

clone_size: once
v_call: TRBV20-1
j_call: TRBJ2-7
d_call: TRBD2
cdr3_aa: CSARATGLAGHEQYF
cdr3_nt: TGCAGTGCTAGAGCCACTGGACTAGCGGGACACGAGCAGTACTTC

clone_size: NA
v_call: TRBV15
j_call: TRBJ1-5
d_call: TRBD1
cdr3_aa: CATSRPDRGLGQPQHF
cdr3_nt: TGTGCCACCAGCAGACCGGACAGGGGCCTCGGTCAGCCCCAGCATTTT

clone_size: NA
v_call: TRBV29-1
j_call: TRBJ1-2
d_call: NA
cdr3_aa: CSVESGGVYGYTF
cdr3_nt: TGCAGCGTTGAATCAGGAGGGGTTTATGGCTACACCTTC

clone_size: NA
v_call: TRBV7-2
j_call: TRBJ2-7
d_call: NA
cdr3_aa: CASSFTGSLFEQYF
cdr3_nt: TGTGCCAGCAGCTTTACGGGATCCCTGTTCGAGCAGTACTTT